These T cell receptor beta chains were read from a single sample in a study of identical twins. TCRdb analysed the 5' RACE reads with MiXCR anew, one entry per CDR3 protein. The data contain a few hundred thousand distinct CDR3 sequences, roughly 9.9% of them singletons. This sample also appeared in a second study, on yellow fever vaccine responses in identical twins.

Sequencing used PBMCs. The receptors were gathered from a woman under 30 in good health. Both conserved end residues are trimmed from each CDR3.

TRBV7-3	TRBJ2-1	ASSLIGGGYNEQF
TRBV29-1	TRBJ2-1	SVELQADYNEQF
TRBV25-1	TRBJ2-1	ASSAPTRGGAYNEQF
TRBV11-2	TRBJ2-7	ASSAPDRGKTYEQY
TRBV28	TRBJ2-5	ASRPRGQGAGETQY
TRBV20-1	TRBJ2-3	SAPFSGTSTDTQY
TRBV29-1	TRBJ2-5	SVMSGGETQY
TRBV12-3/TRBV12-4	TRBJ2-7	ASSQISYEQY
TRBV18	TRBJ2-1	ASSPSLSGGDSYNEQF
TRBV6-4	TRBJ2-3	ASSQDRLDTQY
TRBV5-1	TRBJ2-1	ASSFITRQVSRSSYNEQF
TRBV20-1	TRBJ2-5	SASDRYQETQY
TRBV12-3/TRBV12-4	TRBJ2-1	ASSLMAGALASHNEQF
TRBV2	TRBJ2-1	ASTQTSYNEQF
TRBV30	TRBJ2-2	AWNSLNTGELF
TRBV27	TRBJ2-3	ASSFWASGETDTQY
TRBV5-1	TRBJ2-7	ASSLYSGTSREQY
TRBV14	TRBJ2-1	ASSRPTAGTSGYNEQF
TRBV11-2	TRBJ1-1	ASSSPPGTTLNTEAF
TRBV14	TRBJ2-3	ASSQEIPTRDTQY
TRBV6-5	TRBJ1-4	ASSYSPQTLREKLF
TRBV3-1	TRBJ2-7	ASSSLNWILRGYEQY
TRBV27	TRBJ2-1	ASSFRQGEQF
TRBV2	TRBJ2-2	ASRGLARVSTGELF
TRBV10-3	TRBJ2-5	AISGDPQETQY
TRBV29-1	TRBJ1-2	SVDNPGTGGYT
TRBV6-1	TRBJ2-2	ASRDPIAGELF
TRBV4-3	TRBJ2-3	ASSGLAGGIGTDTQY
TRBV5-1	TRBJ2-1	ASSLADRTFYNEQF
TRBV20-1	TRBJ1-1	SASPGTGGVSTEAF
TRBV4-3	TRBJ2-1	ASSQDPGSGNNEQF
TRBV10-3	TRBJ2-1	AISESREGNEQF
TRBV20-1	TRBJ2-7	SARDGIRGGGEQY
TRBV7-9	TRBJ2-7	ASAGTGPYEQY
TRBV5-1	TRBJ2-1	ASSLAGASYNEQF
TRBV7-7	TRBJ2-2	AVQGAGTGELF
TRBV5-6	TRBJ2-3	ASSPGDGNTDTQY
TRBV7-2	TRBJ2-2	ASSLELESGELF
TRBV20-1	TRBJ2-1	SARDWLAGDRYNEQF
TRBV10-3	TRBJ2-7	AISERSSGGYEQY
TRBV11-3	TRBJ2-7	ASSLQSLSGQPRYEQY
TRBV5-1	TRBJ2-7	ASSPAFARGRYEQY
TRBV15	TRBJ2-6	ATSRDMSSGANVLT
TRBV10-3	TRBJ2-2	AISAGGGQGSGELF